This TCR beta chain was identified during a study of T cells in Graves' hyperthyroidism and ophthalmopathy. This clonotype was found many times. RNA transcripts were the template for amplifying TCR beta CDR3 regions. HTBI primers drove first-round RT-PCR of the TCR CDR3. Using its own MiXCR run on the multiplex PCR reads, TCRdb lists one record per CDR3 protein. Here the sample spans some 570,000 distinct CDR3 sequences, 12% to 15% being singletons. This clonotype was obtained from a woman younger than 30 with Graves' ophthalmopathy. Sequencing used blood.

The CDR3 nucleotides read TGTGCCAGCAGCATCAATGCCCCAGGGTCCTACGAGCAGTACTTC. It translates to CASSINAPGSYEQYF. The chain couples TRBV27 to TRBJ2-7, with D tentatively TRBD1 (5 bases). CDR1 is MNHEY and CDR2 is SMNVEV in the germline V gene (reference sequence). This CDR3 is 15 amino acids long. The V and J ends lost 6 bases and 1 base respectively, with 16 bases between them.